This T cell receptor beta chain was recorded in a study of shared clonotypes between healthy human individuals. Background on the study: Each donor contributed plates that comprised three CD4 naive, three CD4 memory, two CD8 naive and one CD8 memory. The study's findings and limits: Among a few donors, approximately 5% of naive CD4 clonotypes were found in common. Naive subsets generally exceeded memory subsets in estimated richness.

Original processing methods: With immunoSEQ giving junction-only sequences and no quality scores, filtering differed. Profiling relied on immunoSEQ multiplex PCR, and the TCRdb table lists in-frame clones only, not all of them. V, J and clone size reflect that table, while D and trimming were determined from the DNA. Of about 2.4 million clones in the sample, under 95% were seen once. J gave up 5 bases and V 5 bases, and 12 bases lay outside the gene matches. CDR1 and CDR2 (germline): SGHAT, FQDESV (reference sequence). The CDR3 is made up of 16 amino acids. Remarks on this clone: Its target is not known.

The rearrangement links TRBV11-1 to TRBJ2-1; TRBD2 agrees at 7 bases. Sequencing was done on a sample of naive CD4+ T cells from PBMCs. Subset described: CD45RA+ positively selected. The receptor was isolated from a man younger than 35 in good health. Some clones in this sample may be carry-over from other donors' samples. This chain's CDR3 is CASSQRGLTTNNEQFF. CDR3 sequence (DNA): TGTGCCAGCAGCCAAAGGGGACTAACCACGAACAATGAGCAGTTCTTC.